Presented here are 28 T cell receptor beta chains from one specimen sequenced in a study of cytomegalovirus exposure and HLA in healthy donors. Researchers ran the PCR with 60 Vbeta and 13 Jbeta primers. Sequenced by immunoSEQ multiplex PCR; TCRdb stores in-frame clones only, minus some. The table includes 100,000 to 150,000 clones, 73% detected once. Material for sequencing was PBMCs. These receptors all stem from a man aged 60 to 69 in good health and CMV-seropositive.

The table lists this clone with a few counts. This chain joins TRBV18 and TRBJ1-2; D is undetermined. Germline V CDR1 and CDR2: KGHSH, LQKENI. The ends were cut back, 3 bases at V and 7 bases at J, with 9 bases in the middle. The CDR3 runs 12 residues. Here the CDR3 DNA reads TGTGCCAGCTCACCTGATTCGGGTGGCTACACCTTC. Amino acids: CASSPDSGGYTF.

The V and J genes are TRBV5-4 and TRBJ1-2; 7 bases align to TRBD1. V trimming: 6 bases; J trimming: 4 bases; junction bases outside the gene matches: 6. There are 13 residues in the CDR3. The germline V gene encodes CDR1 SGHNT and CDR2 YYREEE (reference sequence). CDR3 amino acids: CASIRQGGYGYTF. As DNA, the CDR3 is TGTGCCAGCATCCGACAGGGCGGCTATGGCTACACCTTC.

The chain joins TRBV27 to TRBJ2-7, with TRBD1 identical over 8 bases. The length of the CDR3 is 16 residues. V gave up 6 bases and J gave up 1 base; unmatched junction bases: 11. Germline V gene lookup returns CDR1 MNHEY and CDR2 SMNVEV (reference sequence). CDR3 in DNA: TGTGCCAGCAGCCTTACCGGACAGGGAATATCCTACGAGCAGTACTTC. It is translated as CASSLTGQGISYEQYF.

About this clone itself: The junction and the germline gene differ at one end; a read error may be behind it. The chain links TRBV5-6 to TRBJ1-3; D gene unclear. Germline V gene data show CDR1 as SGHDT and CDR2 as YYEEEE. This CDR3 is 14 amino acids long. The CDR3 is CASSLVDSRNTIYF. The CDR3, as DNA: TGTGCCAGCAGCTTGGTAGACTCTAGAAACACCATATATTTT.

In this sample, this clone turned up a few times. The chain is built from TRBV19 and TRBJ1-1, with 8 nucleotides matching TRBD1. The CDR3 loop spans 14 amino acids. Germline CDR1 is LNHDA and CDR2 is SQIVND (reference sequence). V gave up 7 bases and J gave up 5 bases; unmatched junction bases: 9. CDR3 DNA sequence: TGTGCCAGTATCGGGTCAGGGGGCTGGACTGAAGCTTTCTTT. It translates to CASIGSGGWTEAFF. Using reference TRBV19 and TRBJ1-1 for the parts outside the CDR3, the full variable domain is DGGITQSPKYLFRKEGQNVTLSCEQNLNHDAMYWYRQDPGQGLRLIYYSQIVNDFQKGDIAEGYSVSREKKESFPLTVTSAQKNPTAFYLCASIGSGGWTEAFFGQGTRLTVV.

The rearrangement links TRBV10-3 to TRBJ2-7; D might be TRBD1 (5 bases). The CDR3 has 14 residues. V was trimmed by 0 bases and J by 3 bases, leaving 9 bases between them. Looked up from germline, CDR1 is ENHRY and CDR2 is SYGVKD. CDR3 protein: CAISESAGNYEQYF. Here the CDR3 DNA reads TGTGCCATCAGTGAGTCGGCAGGGAACTACGAGCAGTACTTC.

This chain uses TRBV11-2 with TRBJ2-5, with 8 bases fitting TRBD1. J was trimmed by 4 bases and V by 5 bases; bases with no gene match: 9. Germline V gene data show CDR1 as SGHAT and CDR2 as FQNNGV. CDR3 size: 15 residues. CDR3 protein: CASSPQNTGGETQYF. CDR3 nucleotides: TGTGCCAGCAGCCCTCAAAATACAGGGGGAGAGACCCAGTACTTC.

This clone has only one observation. The V call is TRBV28, the J call TRBJ1-1; 8 bases are shared with TRBD1. Germline V gives CDR1 MDHEN, CDR2 SYDVKM. With V trimmed by 6 bases and J by 7 bases, 16 bases remained unmatched. The CDR3 is made up of 16 amino acids. CDR3 amino acids: CASSRQPGTGEYEAFF. The CDR3 nucleotides are TGTGCCAGCAGCCGACAACCCGGGACAGGAGAATATGAAGCTTTCTTT.

The V and J genes are TRBV7-2 and TRBJ2-5; 7 positions agree with TRBD2. V trimming: 2 bases; J trimming: 2 bases; junction bases outside the gene matches: 5. The CDR3 has 15 amino acids. Germline CDR1 and CDR2: SGHTA and FQGNSA. The CDR3, as DNA: TGTGCCAGCAGCTTACAGGGAGGGGAACAAGAGACCCAGTACTTC. Protein product: CASSLQGGEQETQYF.

With respect to this clone: The sample contains more than one DNA sequence encoding this CDR3. This sequence joins TRBV5-1 and TRBJ2-5; D remains unclear. CDR3 length: 14 residues. V was clipped by 0 bases and J by 2 bases, with 8 bases between them. Looked up from germline, CDR1 is SGHRS and CDR2 is YFSETQ. DNA of the CDR3: TGCGCCAGCAGCTTGGGGGCGTCACAAGAGACCCAGTACTTC. This encodes CASSLGASQETQYF. Full variable domain (missing parts from reference TRBV5-1 and TRBJ2-5): KAGVTQTPRYLIKTRGQQVTLSCSPISGHRSVSWYQQTPGQGLQFLFEYFSETQRNKGNFPGRFSGRQFSNSRSEMNVSTLELGDSALYLCASSLGASQETQYFGPGTRLLVL.

V usage is TRBV7-8 and J usage is TRBJ1-5; 9 nucleotides match TRBD1. The CDR3 has 14 amino acids. With V trimmed by 4 bases and J by 7 bases, 5 bases remained unmatched. Germline V CDR1 and CDR2: SGHVS, FQNEAQ. In DNA, the CDR3 is TGTGCCAGCAGCTCACAGGGGACAGGGCAGCCCCAGCATTTT. It translates to CASSSQGTGQPQHF.

The chain carries TRBV10-1 and TRBJ1-3; D may be TRBD1 (6 bases). The V and J ends lost 6 bases and 0 bases respectively, with 12 bases between them. Looked up from germline, CDR1 is WNHNN and CDR2 is SYGVQD (reference sequence). The CDR3 has 15 amino acids. The chain's CDR3 is CASRATGNSGNTIYF. The CDR3 DNA reads TGCGCCAGCAGGGCTACAGGGAACTCTGGAAACACCATATATTTT.

The chain has TRBV6-5 and TRBJ2-5; 7 nucleotides line up with TRBD2. The length of the CDR3 is 15 residues. The V gene's germline CDR1 is MNHEY and CDR2 SVGAGI. V lost 1 base, J lost 2 bases, and 4 bases stayed unmatched. CDR3 protein: CASSYLNGGQETQYF. The CDR3 region has the DNA TGTGCCAGCAGTTACTTGAACGGGGGGCAAGAGACCCAGTACTTC.

The V call is TRBV6-6, the J call TRBJ2-7, with a possible D match to TRBD2 (6 bases). V shed 6 bases and J shed 3 bases, with 12 bases lying between them. The germline CDR1 and CDR2 sequences are MNHNY and SVGAGI (reference sequence). The CDR3 contains 13 residues. Written as DNA, the CDR3 is TGTGCCAGCAGCCTACTAGCAGACTACGAGCAGTACTTC. As protein: CASSLLADYEQYF.

The genes are TRBV4-1 and TRBJ2-3, with TRBD2 matching over 9 bases. CDR1 and CDR2 from the germline V gene are MGHRA and YSYEKL. CDR3 size: 16 residues. With 4 bases clipped from V and 2 bases from J, the junction kept 7 bases outside the gene matches. The CDR3 DNA reads as TGCGCCAGCAGCCCTCCCGAGCGGGGGGCCACAGATACGCAGTATTTT. Encoded protein: CASSPPERGATDTQYF.

With respect to this clone: A read error may produce the germline difference seen at one junction end. The chain combines TRBV13 with TRBJ1-2; D remains unclear. CDR1 and CDR2 (germline): PRHDT, FYEKMQ (reference sequence). The CDR3 totals 12 residues. For the CDR3, the DNA is TGTGCCAGCAGCCCCGAGGGCTATGGCTACCCCTTC. Protein product: CASSPEGYGYPF.

The gene calls are TRBV25-1 and TRBJ1-1; D is possibly TRBD1 (6 bases). The germline V and J ends were trimmed by 6 bases and 1 base, with 15 bases remaining between them. Germline loops: CDR1 MGHDK, CDR2 SYGVNS. This CDR3 region has 15 residues. CDR3 protein: CASSSAQGWNTEAFF. CDR3 nucleotides: TGTGCCAGCAGCTCGGCACAGGGCTGGAACACTGAAGCTTTCTTT.

This clone showed up just once. The V call is TRBV25-1, the J call TRBJ2-3; 13 bases are shared with TRBD2. Germline assignment: CDR1 MGHDK and CDR2 SYGVNS. Trimming at V came to 2 bases and at J to 8 bases, leaving 10 bases not matched to a gene. The CDR3 runs 17 residues. CDR3 loop: CASSELGLAGDLGTQYF. The DNA for the CDR3 is TGTGCCAGCAGTGAACTCGGACTAGCGGGGGACCTCGGTACGCAGTATTTT.

The chain employs TRBV5-8 and TRBJ1-4; the D is unclear. This CDR3 contains 14 residues. Trimming removed 0 bases at V and 8 bases at J, with 11 bases between. CDR1 and CDR2 (germline): SGHTS, YDEGEE. Here the CDR3 DNA reads TGTGCCAGCAGCTTGGAAATCCGAGGGGAAAAACTGTTTTTT. This sequence encodes CASSLEIRGEKLFF.

DNA of the CDR3: TGTGCCAGCAGCTCCTCTAGCGGGGGGTACCACAATGAGCAGTTCTTC. The encoded protein is CASSSSSGGYHNEQFF. The rearrangement uses TRBV5-4 and TRBJ2-1; TRBD2 matches at 11 bases. Trimming at V came to 3 bases and at J to 5 bases, leaving 7 bases not matched to a gene. Germline V CDR1 and CDR2: SGHNT, YYREEE (reference sequence). The CDR3 has 16 amino acids.

To note about this clone: One end of the junction fails to match germline, which may point to a read error. The chain carries TRBV29-1 and TRBJ1-2, with TRBD1 matching 7 bases. The CDR3 is 14 amino acids. CDR1 and CDR2 (germline): SQVTM, ANQGSEA. The CDR3 region is CSVVGTVSNYGYPF. CDR3 DNA sequence: TGCAGCGTCGTGGGGACAGTATCTAACTATGGCTACCCCTTC.

This clone was seen only a few times. This chain joins TRBV5-1 and TRBJ1-4; 9 bases fit TRBD1. In germline, CDR1 is SGHRS, CDR2 YFSETQ. CDR3 length: 15 residues. After removal of 7 bases from V and 0 bases from J, the junction contained 4 bases not matched to a gene. CDR3 nucleotides: TGCGCCAGCTCGGACAGGGGCTCAACTAATGAAAAACTGTTTTTT. It translates to CASSDRGSTNEKLFF.

The chain joins TRBV5-5 to TRBJ2-1; D might be TRBD2 (6 bases). V was shortened by 1 base and J by 7 bases, with 12 bases between the two germline ends. This CDR3 contains 14 residues. Germline V gene sequence: CDR1 SGHKS, CDR2 YYEKEE (reference sequence). The CDR3 loop reads CASSLLGSGNEQFF. The CDR3 nucleotides are TGTGCCAGCAGCTTGCTAGGGAGCGGGAATGAGCAGTTCTTC.

This chain connects TRBV10-3 to TRBJ2-2, with D tentatively TRBD1 (5 bases). Per the germline V gene, CDR1 is ENHRY and CDR2 is SYGVKD. V gave up 2 bases and J gave up 6 bases, with 13 bases separating them. The CDR3 runs 15 residues. The CDR3 bases are TGTGCCATCAGTGAGGCAGCCAGGGATTCCGGGGAGCTGTTTTTT. Translated, it gives CAISEAARDSGELFF.

The chain joins TRBV7-9 to TRBJ2-5, with a weak D call TRBD1 (7 bases). There are 15 residues in the CDR3. The germline gives CDR1 SEHNR, CDR2 FQNEAQ (reference sequence). The V gene lost 5 bases and the J gene lost 5 bases, with 18 bases spanning the gap. DNA of the CDR3: TGTGCCAGCAGCCCAAGGGGGCGGGGAGACGAGACCCAGTACTTC. It specifies CASSPRGRGDETQYF.

CDR3 in DNA: TGTGCCAGCTCTTGGAACACAGGGAACTACGAGCAGTACTTC. Translated: CASSWNTGNYEQYF. This chain links TRBV6-1 with TRBJ2-7; the D gene is possibly TRBD1 (6 bases). CDR1 is MNHNS, CDR2 SASEGT, per germline. The CDR3 contains 14 residues. Deletions cut 8 bases from V and 3 bases from J, with 17 bases between.

The V gene is TRBV6-5, the J gene TRBJ1-2; 8 bases are a match to TRBD1. The CDR3 extends over 12 amino acids. V shed 6 bases and J 7 bases; nucleotides not matched to a gene: 4. Germline lookup yields CDR1 MNHEY and CDR2 SVGAGI. CDR3 amino acids: CASSGQGGGYTF. DNA for the CDR3: TGTGCCAGCAGCGGACAGGGTGGTGGCTACACCTTC.

This clone occurred once. The chain employs TRBV5-4 and TRBJ1-2; the D gene is possibly TRBD1 (6 bases). Germline CDR1 SGHNT, CDR2 YYREEE (reference sequence). V gave up 3 bases and J gave up 6 bases, with 12 bases separating them. The CDR3 is 13 amino acids. The CDR3 region has the DNA TGTGCCAGCAGCTCCAACAGGGCCAATGGCTACACCTTC. Translation: CASSSNRANGYTF.